What follows are 11 T cell receptor beta chains derived from one specimen sequenced in a study of blood T cells in healthy people across ages. A second roughly 7 to 12 cycle PCR used barcoded and J-beta primers. TCRdb fed the 5' RACE reads into MiXCR, producing one record per CDR3 protein. The table has approximately 960,000 distinct CDR3 sequences, about 27% seen once. These sequences were also reported in another study, on T cells of mothers and their children.

The sample taken for sequencing was blood. The receptors shown here come from a middle-aged woman in good health.

This clonotype has only a few counts. The chain has TRBV29-1 and TRBJ1-1; no clear D. This CDR3 has 14 residues. CDR1 SQVTM and CDR2 ANQGSEA come from the germline V gene. V was cut by 2 bases and J by 4 bases, with 14 bases left in between. The CDR3 region has the DNA TGCAGCGTTGAACTCTGGCAGCTTGGCACTGAAGCTTTCTTT. Translated, it gives CSVELWQLGTEAFF.

The chain employs TRBV7-9 and TRBJ2-7, with TRBD1 matching over 9 bases. V gave up 3 bases and J gave up 2 bases; unmatched junction bases: 8. The CDR3 has 16 amino acids. From germline, CDR1 is SEHNR and CDR2 FQNEAQ (reference sequence). Written as DNA, the CDR3 is TGTGCCAGCAGCTTTGGACAGGGGCGGCCGCCCTACGAGCAGTACTTC. Translated, it gives CASSFGQGRPPYEQYF.

In its sample, this clonotype was seen many times. J is TRBJ1-2 and V is TRBV27; TRBD1 aligns across 9 bases. Trimming removed 4 bases from V and 8 bases from J; junction bases left unmatched: 8. From germline, CDR1 is MNHEY and CDR2 SMNVEV (reference sequence). CDR3 length: 14 amino acids. DNA for the CDR3: TGTGCCAGCAGTTCAGCCGGGACAGGGCGAGGCTACACCTTC. Protein: CASSSAGTGRGYTF.

Comments on this clonotype: A clone one base away is much larger, so this may be a read error. V usage is TRBV6-5 and J usage is TRBJ1-2; possibly TRBD1 for D (6 bases). The V end lost 3 bases, the J end lost 0 bases, and 14 bases lay between the germline ends. The CDR3 covers 16 residues. Germline CDR1 reads MNHEY; CDR2 reads SVGAGI. The CDR3 region is CASSYLDQGTNYGYTF. CDR3 DNA: TGTGCCAGCAGTTATCTAGACCAGGGGACTAACTATGGCTACACCTTC.

This clonotype has only a few counts. The chain has TRBV5-1 and TRBJ2-1; 7 nucleotides align to TRBD1. The junction had 5 bases not matched to a gene; V was cut back by 2 bases and J by 6 bases. Germline lookup yields CDR1 SGHRS and CDR2 YFSETQ. The CDR3 extends over 14 amino acids. The CDR3 is CASSFYGTANEQFF. The CDR3 DNA follows: TGCGCCAGCAGCTTTTACGGGACAGCCAATGAGCAGTTCTTC.

This clonotype was counted a few times. The V and J genes are TRBV5-1 and TRBJ1-5, with 7 bases fitting TRBD1. This CDR3 contains 15 residues. Germline values: CDR1 SGHRS, CDR2 YFSETQ. V lost 4 bases, J lost 8 bases, and 12 bases stayed unmatched. The CDR3 protein is CASSRYRDRVKPQHF. CDR3 coding DNA: TGCGCCAGCAGCCGTTACCGGGACAGAGTTAAGCCCCAGCATTTT.

The chain links TRBV6-1 to TRBJ1-3; the D gene is possibly TRBD1 (6 bases). Between the trimmed V and J ends, which lost 2 bases and 3 bases, there was a span of 11 bases. The germline V gene has CDR1 MNHNS and CDR2 SASEGT. This CDR3 region has 15 residues. The CDR3, as DNA: TGTGCCAGCAGTGAATGGGGGGGCAGTGGAAACACCATATATTTT. Translation gives CASSEWGGSGNTIYF.

The chain recombines TRBV6-5 with TRBJ1-1, with 8 bases fitting TRBD1. The CDR3 loop spans 15 amino acids. Per the germline V gene, CDR1 is MNHEY and CDR2 is SVGAGI. The V segment lost 3 bases and the J segment 1 base; nucleotides outside the gene matches: 4. CDR3 residues: CASSYAGQGNTEAFF. CDR3 sequence (DNA): TGTGCCAGCAGTTATGCCGGACAGGGGAACACTGAAGCTTTCTTT.

The chain links TRBV20-1 to TRBJ2-2; TRBD2 is a possible D gene (7 bases). The CDR3 has 16 residues. Germline lookup yields CDR1 DFQATT and CDR2 SNEGSKA (reference sequence). V was clipped by 0 bases and J by 4 bases, with 15 bases between them. The CDR3 here is CSARDRGGAVTGELFF. The CDR3 nucleotides read TGCAGTGCTAGAGATCGCGGGGGCGCGGTCACCGGGGAGCTGTTTTTT.

This clonotype was counted a few times. One end of the junction does not line up with germline, which may come from a read error. J is TRBJ2-4 and V is TRBV15; 10 nucleotides agree with TRBD2. Germline assignment: CDR1 LNHNV and CDR2 YYDKDF (reference sequence). This CDR3 has 16 residues. The CDR3 region is CATRRRAGTSVNIQYF. CDR3 coding DNA: TGTGCCACCCGCAGACGAGCCGGGACTAGCGTAAACATTCAGTACTTC. Looking up the rest from reference TRBV15 and TRBJ2-4 gives the full variable domain: DAMVIQNPRYQVTQFGKPVTLSCSQTLNHNVMYWYQQKSSQAPKLLFHYYDKDFNNEADTPDNFQSRRPNTSFCFLDIRSPGLGDTAMYLCATRRRAGTSVNIQYFGAGTRLSVL.

The gene calls are TRBV7-2 and TRBJ1-2; the D is unclear. The CDR3 length is 14 residues. V was cut by 1 base and J by 5 bases, with 11 bases left in between. Germline V CDR1 and CDR2: SGHTA, FQGNSA. The CDR3 nucleotides are TGTGCCAGCAGCTTAGGAGGAGGGATGTATGGCTACACCTTC. The encoded protein is CASSLGGGMYGYTF.